The 20 T cell receptor beta chains listed next were all sequenced from one sample in a study of OX40 agonist ivuxolimab in advanced cancers. Libraries were prepared by immunoSEQ multiplex PCR; TCRdb keeps only in-frame clonotypes and omits some of them. The table shows 70,000 to 95,000 clones, with around 90% occurring only once. The sample was CD4+ or CD8+ T cells sorted from blood, taken in a trial of the OX40 agonist ivuxolimab. These receptor sequences come from an adult with an advanced solid tumor such as melanoma, head and neck, liver or kidney cancer.

The chain employs TRBV28 and TRBJ1-2; D remains ambiguous. Germline lookup yields CDR1 MDHEN and CDR2 SYDVKM. The CDR3 totals 11 residues. V was trimmed by 11 bases and J by 5 bases, leaving 12 bases between them. In nucleotides, the CDR3 is TGTGCCCTACTAGGAGGATATGGCTACACCTTC. This translates into CALLGGYGYTF.

This chain uses TRBV9 with TRBJ2-5; D is perhaps TRBD2 (7 bases). Germline V gives CDR1 SGDLS, CDR2 YYNGEE. V lost 2 bases and J lost 4, with 15 bases in between. This CDR3 comprises 15 residues. CDR3 residues: CASSVRGGIGETQYF. The CDR3 bases are TGTGCCAGCAGCGTTAGGGGGGGCATTGGAGAGACCCAGTACTTC.

The gene calls are TRBV19 and TRBJ2-2; no clear D. The CDR3 contains 16 residues. V lost 6 bases and J 0 bases, leaving 14 bases between the germline ends. Germline V gene data show CDR1 as LNHDA and CDR2 as SQIVND (reference sequence). The CDR3 bases are TGTGCCAGTAGCCTATCAGGACCAGCGAACACCGGGGAGCTGTTTTTT. As protein: CASSLSGPANTGELFF.

The chain links TRBV7-2 to TRBJ1-1; D perhaps matches TRBD1 (6 bases). The CDR3 runs to 14 residues. The ends were cut back, 4 bases at V and 6 bases at J, with 15 bases in the middle. Germline V CDR1 and CDR2: SGHTA, FQGNSA. The CDR3 nucleotides are TGTGCCAGCAGCTCCCGGGGGCCGGGCTCTGAAGCTTTCTTT. Translating it yields CASSSRGPGSEAFF.

DNA for the CDR3: TGTGCCAGCGGACGCAGGACTAGCGGATTACATGAGCAGTTCTTC. Translation gives CASGRRTSGLHEQFF. V is TRBV6-5 and J is TRBJ2-1, with 10 nucleotides matching TRBD2. The junction had 12 bases not matched to a gene; V was cut back by 8 bases and J by 8 bases. The CDR3 contains 15 residues. Per germline, CDR1 MNHEY and CDR2 SVGAGI.

The chain has TRBV18 and TRBJ1-1, with a tentative D call TRBD1 (5 bases). Germline V gives CDR1 KGHSH, CDR2 LQKENI. V lost 3 bases and J 1 base, leaving 6 bases between the germline ends. There are 13 residues in the CDR3. The CDR3 is CASSPGANTEAFF. CDR3 bases: TGTGCCAGCTCACCCGGGGCGAACACTGAAGCTTTCTTT.

As DNA, the CDR3 is TGTGCCAGTAATCTAGCCTTGAGCTCCTACAATGAGCAGTTCTTC. Amino acids: CASNLALSSYNEQFF. V is TRBV19 and J is TRBJ2-1; the D gene is possibly TRBD2 (5 bases). CDR1 LNHDA and CDR2 SQIVND come from the germline V gene (reference sequence). Trimming took 7 bases from V and 0 from J, leaving 13 bases between them. The CDR3 extends over 15 amino acids. Supplemented by reference TRBV19 and TRBJ2-1, the full variable domain reads DGGITQSPKYLFRKEGQNVTLSCEQNLNHDAMYWYRQDPGQGLRLIYYSQIVNDFQKGDIAEGYSVSREKKESFPLTVTSAQKNPTAFYLCASNLALSSYNEQFFGPGTRLTVL.

The chain recombines TRBV4-2 with TRBJ2-4, with a tentative D call TRBD1 (6 bases). V lost 4 bases and J 3 bases, leaving 19 bases between the germline ends. Looked up from germline, CDR1 is LGHNA and CDR2 is YNFKEQ. The CDR3 runs 17 residues. DNA for the CDR3: TGTGCCAGCAGCCGAACTATCCAGGGGTATGGCAAAAACATTCAGTACTTC. Protein sequence: CASSRTIQGYGKNIQYF.

The gene calls are TRBV7-2 and TRBJ2-1, with D possibly called TRBD1 or TRBD2 (5 bases each). Trimming removed 1 base from V and 8 bases from J, with 12 bases in between. This CDR3 comprises 14 residues. The germline V gene has CDR1 SGHTA and CDR2 FQGNSA. The chain's CDR3 is CASSLGGSGHEQFF. The CDR3, as DNA: TGTGCCAGCAGCTTAGGAGGGTCAGGGCATGAGCAGTTCTTC.

The chain joins TRBV14 to TRBJ1-4, with TRBD1 identical over 7 bases. The CDR3 is made up of 16 amino acids. The trim removed 5 bases at V and 0 bases at J, leaving 6 bases unmatched. Germline V gene data show CDR1 as SGHDN and CDR2 as FVKESK. The CDR3 loop is CASSKQGTATNEKLFF. The CDR3 DNA follows: TGTGCCAGCAGCAAACAGGGGACTGCAACTAATGAAAAACTGTTTTTT. Full variable domain (rest looked up from reference TRBV14 and TRBJ1-4): EAGVTQFPSHSVIEKGQTVTLRCDPISGHDNLYWYRRVMGKEIKFLLHFVKESKQDESGMPNNRFLAERTGGTYSTLKVQPAELEDSGVYFCASSKQGTATNEKLFFGSGTQLSVL.

The chain recombines TRBV5-1 with TRBJ2-1; 7 bases map to TRBD1. Looked up from germline, CDR1 is SGHRS and CDR2 is YFSETQ. The CDR3 sequence is 14 residues long. V lost 2 bases, J lost 9 bases, and 8 bases stayed unmatched. The CDR3, as DNA: TGCGCCAGCAGCTTAGGGGGCGTCCAAGCTGAGCAGTTCTTC. This codes for CASSLGGVQAEQFF.

V is TRBV7-6 and J is TRBJ2-2; possible D gene TRBD1, 6 bases. This CDR3 is built from 14 residues. With 5 bases removed from V and 4 bases from J, the gap between germline ends came to 11 bases. Germline V CDR1 and CDR2: SGHVS, FNYEAQ. CDR3 sequence reads: CASSLQGVTGELFF. The CDR3 nucleotides are TGTGCCAGCAGCCTACAGGGAGTCACCGGGGAGCTGTTTTTT.

The CDR3 reads CASSQSRGNTGELFF. CDR3 nucleotide sequence: TGCGCCAGCAGCCAAAGCCGTGGGAACACCGGGGAGCTGTTTTTT. V gene TRBV4-3 combines with J gene TRBJ2-2; D not certain. The V gene lost 2 bases and the J gene lost 1 base, with 8 bases spanning the gap. This CDR3 region has 15 residues. Looked up from germline, CDR1 is LGHNA and CDR2 is YSLEER.

The gene calls are TRBV4-3 and TRBJ2-7; perhaps TRBD2 as D (5 bases). The V gene's germline CDR1 is LGHNA and CDR2 YSLEER. V was pared by 3 bases and J by 4 bases, with 10 bases between. This CDR3 is 13 amino acids long. CDR3 DNA: TGCGCCAGCAGCCAGACTAACAGTTACGAGCAGTACTTC. It encodes CASSQTNSYEQYF.

CDR3 in DNA: TGTGCCAGCAGCACCCGACAGGGGGCCTACAATGAGCAGTTCTTC. Encoded protein: CASSTRQGAYNEQFF. The chain is built from TRBV7-2 and TRBJ2-1, with 9 bases fitting TRBD1. The V and J ends lost 5 bases and 2 bases, in that order; junction bases with no gene match: 4. Germline loops: CDR1 SGHTA, CDR2 FQGNSA. The CDR3 loop spans 15 amino acids.

The chain is built from TRBV27 and TRBJ2-3, with 11 bases aligning to TRBD2. The CDR3 is 17 residues long. V trimming: 1 base; J trimming: 6 bases; junction bases outside the gene matches: 9. CDR1 and CDR2 (germline): MNHEY, SMNVEV (reference sequence). The CDR3 nucleotides read TGTGCCAGCAGTTTATGGGCTGGGACTAGCGGCCCGGATACGCAGTATTTT. Amino acid sequence: CASSLWAGTSGPDTQYF.

The sample holds one count of this clone. The chain joins TRBV19 to TRBJ1-5, with no clear D. Per the germline V gene, CDR1 is LNHDA and CDR2 is SQIVND (reference sequence). V was trimmed by 5 bases and J by 9 bases, leaving 11 bases between them. The CDR3 runs to 12 residues. CDR3 loop: CASSALQWPQHF. The CDR3 nucleotides are TGTGCCAGTAGTGCCCTCCAGTGGCCCCAGCATTTT.

V and J are TRBV28 and TRBJ1-1, with 7 bases matching TRBD1. Trimming removed 4 bases from V and 1 base from J; junction bases left unmatched: 12. This CDR3 contains 17 residues. Germline lookup yields CDR1 MDHEN and CDR2 SYDVKM. The CDR3 loop is CASSSPGDRAGNTEAFF. The DNA for the CDR3 is TGTGCCAGCAGTTCCCCGGGAGACAGGGCAGGGAACACTGAAGCTTTCTTT.

The chain has TRBV10-3 and TRBJ2-7, with 8 bases lining up with TRBD1. Per germline, CDR1 ENHRY and CDR2 SYGVKD. Trimming removed 3 bases from V and 4 bases from J; junction bases left unmatched: 8. This CDR3 has 15 amino acids. CDR3 loop: CAISEAPGGRYEQYF. The DNA of the CDR3 is TGTGCCATCAGTGAAGCGCCAGGGGGCCGGTACGAGCAGTACTTC.

The rearrangement links TRBV7-2 to TRBJ1-2; no definite D call. The CDR3 spans 15 residues. The germline gives CDR1 SGHTA, CDR2 FQGNSA. Trimming left V 3 bases short and J 7 bases short, with 18 bases between. Here the CDR3 DNA reads TGTGCCAGCAGCTTTTACTCCGACCGGGTTGGTGGCTACACCTTC. It is translated as CASSFYSDRVGGYTF.